The rows below give T cell receptor beta chains drawn from one sample of a study of cytotoxic CD8 clonotypes in ibrutinib-treated CLL. TCRdb keeps only in-frame clones here, not all; method: immunoSEQ multiplex PCR. The table has about 140,000 clones, 80% seen once. The source material was PBMCs, sampled after 36 months of ibrutinib treatment. The receptors stem from a human donor with chronic lymphocytic leukemia. The CDR3 runs from the conserved cysteine through the conserved F or W. The order of the fields is V gene, CDR3 protein.

TRBV9,CASSTRLAGEQFF
TRBV4-2,CASSQDAQRTGQGEQFF
TRBV9,CASSVAAGGPPLYNEQFF
TRBV5-1,CASSLPGQLGELFF
TRBV6-5,CASSYNTGQGGYTF
TRBV10-1,CASSEGVRDPNGYTF
TRBV11-3,CASSLGELAGQNQETQYF
TRBV19,CASSIARDYRGEQFF
TRBV6-5,CASSRHPEQGRELFF
TRBV5-1,CASSLEGEGFQPQHF
TRBV18,CASHQGLGNTEAFF
TRBV6-6,CASSLGPAYEQYF
TRBV5-1,CASKISGQQETQYF
TRBV29-1,CSVKKRMEDTQYF
TRBV5-4,CASSPGTTSSYEQYF
TRBV7-9,CASRERPGGPSAEQYF
TRBV5-4,CASSLRLAGGYEQYF
TRBV7-9,CASSRSTDTQYF
TRBV18,CASSPYAEYTEAFF
TRBV18,CASSLRLQETQYF
TRBV18,CASSPQGAGTGTGELFF
TRBV2,CASSPGQGVSEQYF
TRBV29-1,CSVSQGFITDTQYF
TRBV7-9,CASSRGTAYNQPQHF
TRBV4-1,CASSQDLRAAGYTF
TRBV6-1,CASSVGTLDTGELFF